This TCR beta chain emerged from a study of human versus mouse CDR3 diversity and MHC coevolution. Across the study: Valid reads per sample ranged from roughly 5.5 x 10^6 to 1.6 x 10^7.

Study results and limitations: The lowest clonal inequality scores came from most of the three human donors.

Cells were CD45RO-negative CD62L-positive naive CD4 T cells sorted from PBMCs. Germline V gene lookup returns CDR1 SGHAT and CDR2 FQNNGV. The CDR3 extends over 15 amino acids. V lost 5 bases, J lost 0 bases, and 12 bases lay in between. Of note for this clone: What it recognizes is unknown.

The method was immunoSEQ multiplex PCR; TCRdb's version includes in-frame clones alone and lacks a portion of them. The top ten hold more than 0.13% of the sample, which has about 77,000 clones, around 93% seen once. This sequence joins TRBV11-2 and TRBJ2-3; no firm D call. Sample: naive CD4+ T cells from blood. The subset: CD45RO-negative CD62L-positive naive CD4 T cells. The origin of this receptor is a person between 25 and 70 years old in good health. CDR3: CASSLRIPSTDTQYF. The CDR3 region has the DNA TGTGCCAGCAGCCTCAGGATACCGAGCACAGATACGCAGTATTTT. The full variable domain, rest sourced from reference TRBV11-2 and TRBJ2-3, is EAGVAQSPRYKIIEKRQSVAFWCNPISGHATLYWYQQILGQGPKLLIQFQNNGVVDDSQLPKDRFSAERLKGVDSTLKIQPAKLEDSAVYLCASSLRIPSTDTQYFGPGTRLTVL.